The following is a TCR beta chain sequence with its context. Repertoires were generated with immunoSEQ multiplex PCR, while TCRdb's copy carries only in-frame clones and drops some. The sample gives 150,000 to 200,000 clones, 85% to 95% of which show up once; more than 1.1% is in the top ten. The data stem from a study of control samples from healthy donors and cancer patients. Trimming stripped 4 bases from V and 9 bases from J, with 12 bases between. The germline gives CDR1 SGHDN, CDR2 FVKESK. The CDR3 contains 12 residues. The gene calls are TRBV14 and TRBJ2-5, with D perhaps matching TRBD2 (6 bases). Specimen: blood. The TCR originated in a man aged 18 to 30 in good health. The DNA of the CDR3 is TGTGCCAGCAGCCTCAACGGGGGTGCCCAGTACTTC. Translating it yields CASSLNGGAQYF. The full variable domain, completed using reference TRBV14 and TRBJ2-5, is EAGVTQFPSHSVIEKGQTVTLRCDPISGHDNLYWYRRVMGKEIKFLLHFVKESKQDESGMPNNRFLAERTGGTYSTLKVQPAELEDSGVYFCASSLNGGAQYFGPGTRLLVL.